Given below is one TCR beta chain in context. The clone's antigen remains unknown. No much larger clonotype is one base removed from it; base qualities were not supplied. The sample comes from a study of CD4+ T cells in melanoma (dated 2022 in TCRdb). Looking at the study overall: The study investigated neoantigen-specific CD4+ T cells in human melanoma.

The donors were melanoma patients. The paper as a whole reports these results and caveats: Neoantigen-specific CD4+ T cells in melanoma were reported to show diverse differentiation states. Neoantigen-specific CD4+ T cells were reported to be correlated with the function of CD8+ T cells, macrophages and B cells.

The library was made by the immunoSEQ multiplex PCR assay. TCRdb carries this immuneACCESS record with in-frame sequences only. Its versions omit some clonotypes, under half of them owing to an unresolved V gene in the studies checked, with the rest unexplained. This sample gives 9,500 to 13,000 clones in total; around 71% of them show up just once. Of the sample, over 9% falls within the top ten clones. Measured from the cysteine to the phenylalanine, the CDR3 is 18 residues long. CDR3 DNA only is kept here, 54 bases in frame from base 1. According to the germline V gene, CDR1 reads MGHRA and CDR2 reads YSYEKL. Trimming removed 4 bases from V and 4 bases from J; the gene matches leave 14 bases unexplained.

Material: cells from a culture (not recorded whether cultured in vitro). Here the chain combines TRBV4-1 and TRBJ1-4; a stretch of 8 junction bases matches TRBD1. The source of this sequence is a human donor with melanoma. The nucleotides are TGCGCCAGCAGCCCGGGGACAGGAAGGGGACTGAATAATGAAAAACTGTTTTTT. This translates into CASSPGTGRGLNNEKLFF.